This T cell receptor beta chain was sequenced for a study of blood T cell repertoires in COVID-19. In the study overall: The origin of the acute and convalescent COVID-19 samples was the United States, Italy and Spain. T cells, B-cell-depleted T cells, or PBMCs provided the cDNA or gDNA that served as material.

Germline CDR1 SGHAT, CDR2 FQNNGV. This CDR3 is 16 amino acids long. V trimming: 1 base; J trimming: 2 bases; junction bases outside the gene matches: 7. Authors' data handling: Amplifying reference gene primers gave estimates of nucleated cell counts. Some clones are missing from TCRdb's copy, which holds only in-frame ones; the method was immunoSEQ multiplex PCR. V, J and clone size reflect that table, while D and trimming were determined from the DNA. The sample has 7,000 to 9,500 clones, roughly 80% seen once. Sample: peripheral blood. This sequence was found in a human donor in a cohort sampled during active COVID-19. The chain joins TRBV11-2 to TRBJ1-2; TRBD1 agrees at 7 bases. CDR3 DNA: TGTGCCAGCAGCTTAGGCCACACGACAGGGAACTATGGCTACACCTTC. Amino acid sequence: CASSLGHTTGNYGYTF.